One sample yielded the 21 T cell receptor beta chains listed below, sequenced in a study of a mutant IDH1 vaccine in newly diagnosed glioma. The time point was: week 23, last vaccination. The content of each vaccine dose was 300 ug of mutant IDH1 20-mer peptide, and topical imiquimod accompanied it. Antigens for these TCRs are unknown. Libraries were prepared by immunoSEQ multiplex PCR; TCRdb keeps only in-frame clonotypes and omits some of them. The table includes under 45,000 clones, approximately 90% detected once. The source was PBMCs, collected from a glioma patient whose treatment included an IDH1 peptide vaccine. The receptors were gathered from a middle-aged man with glioma.

The chain recombines TRBV7-9 with TRBJ1-4; D remains ambiguous. Trimming stripped 5 bases from V and 7 bases from J, with 14 bases between. From germline, CDR1 is SEHNR and CDR2 FQNEAQ (reference sequence). This CDR3 is built from 14 residues. CDR3 DNA: TGTGCCAGCAGCGAGACATTTGTGAGTGAAAAACTGTTTTTT. This translates into CASSETFVSEKLFF.

This clone was recorded once. The rearrangement links TRBV7-2 to TRBJ2-5; 7 bases are a match to TRBD2. CDR1 is SGHTA and CDR2 is FQGNSA in the germline V gene. The CDR3 consists of 16 residues. J gave up 0 bases and V 3 bases, and 7 bases lay outside the gene matches. Here the CDR3 reads CASSLDPAGNQETQYF. CDR3 DNA sequence: TGTGCCAGCAGCTTGGACCCAGCGGGGAACCAAGAGACCCAGTACTTC.

The chain links TRBV6-5 to TRBJ1-1; unclear D gene. The CDR3 is 14 residues long. V lost 4 bases, J lost 0 bases, and 9 bases lay in between. Per germline, CDR1 MNHEY and CDR2 SVGAGI. CDR3 protein: CASSFSGMNTEAFF. CDR3 nucleotides: TGTGCCAGCAGTTTCTCAGGCATGAACACTGAAGCTTTCTTT.

This chain links TRBV2 with TRBJ2-2; D remains unclear. Trimming took 7 bases from V and 2 from J, leaving 8 bases between them. The germline V gene has CDR1 SNHLY and CDR2 FYNNEI. This CDR3 is built from 13 residues. The chain's CDR3 is CASMEVNTGELFF. The CDR3 DNA reads TGTGCCAGCATGGAAGTAAACACCGGGGAGCTGTTTTTT.

The chain employs TRBV7-9 and TRBJ1-1, with TRBD1 as a possible D gene (6 bases). V was trimmed by 5 bases and J by 3 bases, leaving 16 bases between them. Germline V CDR1 and CDR2: SEHNR, FQNEAQ (reference sequence). The CDR3 is 15 residues long. The chain's CDR3 is CASSTPGGGDTEAFF. CDR3 bases: TGTGCCAGCAGCACCCCCGGAGGGGGAGACACTGAAGCTTTCTTT.

The chain links TRBV29-1 to TRBJ2-3; D remains unclear. The germline V gene has CDR1 SQVTM and CDR2 ANQGSEA. CDR3 size: 11 residues. Trimming stripped 6 bases from V and 2 bases from J, with 6 bases between. CDR3 residues: CSVEYTDTQYF. CDR3 nucleotides: TGCAGCGTAGAATACACAGATACGCAGTATTTT.

The chain employs TRBV30 and TRBJ1-6; TRBD1 matches at 8 bases. CDR3 size: 14 residues. Trimming cost V 6 bases and J 6 bases; bases outside gene matches: 7. Germline CDR1 reads GTSNPN; CDR2 reads SVGIG (reference sequence). The CDR3 loop reads CACQGAGGNSPLHF. The CDR3 region has the DNA TGTGCCTGCCAGGGGGCGGGAGGTAATTCACCCCTCCACTTT.

This clone was counted a single time. The V gene is TRBV28, the J gene TRBJ2-7, with D unresolved. The CDR3 loop spans 12 amino acids. V lost 3 bases and J lost 3, with 6 bases in between. Looked up from germline, CDR1 is MDHEN and CDR2 is SYDVKM. Here the CDR3 reads CASSLDLYEQYF. The CDR3 region has the DNA TGTGCCAGCAGTTTGGACCTCTACGAGCAGTACTTC. Full variable domain (missing parts from reference TRBV28 and TRBJ2-7): DVKVTQSSRYLVKRTGEKVFLECVQDMDHENMFWYRQDPGLGLRLIYFSYDVKMKEKGDIPEGYSVSREKKERFSLILESASTNQTSMYLCASSLDLYEQYFGPGTRLTVT.

This clone was picked up a small number of times. V usage is TRBV6-1 and J usage is TRBJ2-5, with TRBD2 matching 9 bases. CDR3 length: 15 amino acids. J gave up 2 bases and V 2 bases, and 3 bases lay outside the gene matches. Germline V CDR1 and CDR2: MNHNS, SASEGT. CDR3 in DNA: TGTGCCAGCAGTGAACTAGCGGGGCATCAAGAGACCCAGTACTTC. Translated: CASSELAGHQETQYF.

This rearrangement joins TRBV2 to TRBJ2-5; tentative D call: TRBD2 (6 bases). V dropped 7 bases and J dropped 2 bases, with 20 bases sitting between them. Looked up from germline, CDR1 is SNHLY and CDR2 is FYNNEI. The CDR3 length is 16 residues. As DNA, the CDR3 is TGTGCCAGCAAGGAACTAGCCCAGGCTAAACAAGAGACCCAGTACTTC. This codes for CASKELAQAKQETQYF.

CDR3 in amino acids: CASSRRTDTNEKLFF. The DNA for the CDR3 is TGCGCCAGCAGCCGGCGGACTGACACTAATGAAAAACTGTTTTTT. The chain employs TRBV4-1 and TRBJ1-4; no definite D call. The V end was cut by 4 bases, the J end by 2 bases, with 11 bases between. This CDR3 region has 15 residues. The germline V gene has CDR1 MGHRA and CDR2 YSYEKL.

The chain carries TRBV14 and TRBJ1-1; possibly TRBD1 for D (6 bases). This CDR3 is 13 amino acids long. Deletions cut 7 bases from V and 6 bases from J, with 15 bases between. Germline CDR1 SGHDN, CDR2 FVKESK. The CDR3 spells CASTVGGSPEAFF. The CDR3 bases are TGTGCCAGCACCGTAGGGGGGAGCCCTGAAGCTTTCTTT.

The chain carries TRBV6-5 and TRBJ1-1; TRBD1 aligns across 7 bases. Germline lookup yields CDR1 MNHEY and CDR2 SVGAGI. CDR3 length: 14 amino acids. J lost 1 base, V lost 6 bases, and 5 bases had no gene match. In nucleotides, the CDR3 is TGTGCCAGCAGAGCAGGGGGATCGAACACTGAAGCTTTCTTT. Amino acids: CASRAGGSNTEAFF.

The J gene is TRBJ1-2, the V gene TRBV6-1; TRBD1 is a possible D gene (5 bases). Trimming pared 7 bases from V and 4 bases from J, leaving 10 bases between. CDR1 and CDR2 from the germline V gene are MNHNS and SASEGT. The CDR3 runs 12 residues. The CDR3 sequence is CASMEGSYGYTF. The DNA of the CDR3 is TGTGCCAGCATGGAGGGGAGCTATGGCTACACCTTC.

In this sample, this clone turned up a few times. The gene calls are TRBV19 and TRBJ1-3, with D perhaps TRBD1 (5 bases). Trimming took 4 bases from V and 1 from J, leaving 8 bases between them. CDR3 length: 14 residues. From germline, CDR1 is LNHDA and CDR2 SQIVND (reference sequence). CDR3 sequence: CASSTGTSGNTIYF. The CDR3 DNA sequence: TGTGCCAGTAGTACAGGGACTTCTGGAAACACCATATATTTT.

This clone was detected only a few times. This rearrangement joins TRBV5-1 to TRBJ2-1; 8 bases are shared with TRBD1. The V and J ends lost 4 bases and 4 bases, in that order; junction bases with no gene match: 4. CDR3 length equals 14 residues. Germline V gives CDR1 SGHRS, CDR2 YFSETQ. CDR3 DNA: TGCGCCAGCAGCGGGGGGACAGGTTACAATGAGCAGTTCTTC. This sequence encodes CASSGGTGYNEQFF.

This clone has only one observation. V usage is TRBV7-2 and J usage is TRBJ2-7; D is unclear. Between the trimmed V and J ends, which lost 3 bases and 0 bases, there was a span of 9 bases. Germline CDR1 and CDR2: SGHTA and FQGNSA. The CDR3 is 14 residues long. This chain's CDR3 is CASSFRVVSYEQYF. The CDR3 DNA reads TGTGCCAGCAGCTTCCGAGTAGTCTCCTACGAGCAGTACTTC.

V is TRBV2 and J is TRBJ2-7, with 7 bases aligning to TRBD1. The CDR3 has 14 residues. V was clipped by 6 bases and J by 0 bases; unmatched bases: 5. CDR1 is SNHLY and CDR2 is FYNNEI in the germline V gene. The DNA of the CDR3 is TGTGCCAGCAGGAAGGGGACAGCCTCCTACGAGCAGTACTTC. This encodes CASRKGTASYEQYF.

The gene calls are TRBV11-2 and TRBJ1-1; TRBD1 might be the D (6 bases). V was pared by 6 bases and J by 4 bases, with 24 bases between. Germline lookup yields CDR1 SGHAT and CDR2 FQNNGV. The CDR3 is 17 residues long. CDR3 sequence: CASREEGDTPRSTEAFF. For the CDR3, the DNA is TGTGCCAGCAGAGAGGAAGGGGACACCCCCCGGAGCACTGAAGCTTTCTTT.

The rearrangement links TRBV19 to TRBJ1-5; D is undetermined. Germline V gene sequence: CDR1 LNHDA, CDR2 SQIVND (reference sequence). Trimming took off 5 bases at V and 5 bases at J, with 13 bases between the two ends. The CDR3 sequence is 14 residues long. This chain's CDR3 is CASSPRTEDQPQHF. In nucleotides, the CDR3 is TGTGCCAGTAGTCCACGGACTGAAGATCAGCCCCAGCATTTT.

The chain links TRBV15 to TRBJ2-1; 7 bases agree with TRBD2. This CDR3 spans 16 amino acids. CDR1 is LNHNV, CDR2 YYDKDF, per germline (reference sequence). Trimming removed 5 bases from V and 0 bases from J; junction bases left unmatched: 7. The CDR3 DNA follows: TGTGCCACCAGCGACCGCCGGGACTACTCCTACAATGAGCAGTTCTTC. It yields the protein CATSDRRDYSYNEQFF.